The rows below give T cell receptor beta chains drawn from one sample of a study of blood T cell repertoires in COVID-19. Libraries were prepared by immunoSEQ multiplex PCR; TCRdb keeps only in-frame clonotypes and omits some of them. Of 250,000 or so clones listed, 80% to 90% are singletons. Sequencing input: PBMCs or T cells enriched from blood (not recorded which). Receptors were obtained from a man in his forties who had recovered from COVID-19. Both conserved end residues are part of each CDR3. D genes are given only for firm matches. Only part of the rows carry a size: once, few, many, or a class if the clone is expanded.

>TRBV6-4|NA|TRBD2|TRBJ2-1
CASSEWTSPNEQFF
TGTGCCAGCAGTGAATGGACTAGCCCCAATGAGCAGTTCTTC
>TRBV28|NA|NA|TRBJ1-6
CASSSQGNNSPLHF
TGTGCCAGCAGTTCCCAGGGTAATAATTCACCCCTCCACTTT
>TRBV28|once|TRBD2|TRBJ2-2
CASSTNTGTSGRGPWGGELFF
TGTGCCAGCAGCACCAATACCGGGACTAGCGGGAGGGGACCGTGGGGCGGGGAGCTGTTTTTT
>TRBV7-2|NA|TRBD1|TRBJ2-2
CASSIPGTALTGELFF
TGTGCCAGCAGCATACCCGGGACAGCACTCACCGGGGAGCTGTTTTTT
>TRBV20-1|NA|TRBD1|TRBJ2-7
CSASTGTGAYEQYF
TGCAGTGCGAGTACCGGGACAGGCGCCTACGAGCAGTACTTC
>TRBV5-4|NA|NA|TRBJ1-1
CASSLDSEAFF
TGTGCCAGCAGTCTGGACAGTGAAGCTTTCTTT
>TRBV18|NA|NA|TRBJ1-1
CASSPRDSGTEAFF
TGTGCCAGCTCACCGAGGGATTCCGGCACTGAAGCTTTCTTT
>TRBV6-2/TRBV6-3|NA|NA|TRBJ1-2
CASSYSNGAYGYTF
TGTGCCAGCAGTTACTCGAACGGAGCCTATGGCTACACCTTC
>TRBV2|NA|TRBD2|TRBJ2-3
CASSQAGGPDTQYF
TGTGCCAGCAGCCAAGCGGGGGGGCCCGATACGCAGTATTTT
>TRBV4-3|NA|NA|TRBJ2-7
CASSQGPTDTRYEQYF
TGCGCCAGCAGCCAAGGCCCGACAGATACGCGCTACGAGCAGTACTTC
>TRBV5-6|NA|NA|TRBJ2-5
CASSLANGGKTQYF
TGTGCCAGCAGCTTGGCCAATGGGGGGAAGACCCAGTACTTC
>TRBV3-1/TRBV3-2|NA|NA|TRBJ2-7
CASTRQGSHEQYF
TGTGCCAGCACTCGGCAGGGGTCCCACGAGCAGTACTTC
>TRBV7-2|NA|NA|TRBJ2-5
CASTSRGNQETQYF
TGTGCCAGCACCTCTCGGGGGAACCAAGAGACCCAGTACTTC
>TRBV6-2/TRBV6-3|NA|NA|TRBJ2-5
CASSRGTQETQYF
TGTGCCAGCAGTCGGGGAACACAAGAGACCCAGTACTTC
>TRBV30|NA|TRBD2|TRBJ2-1
CAWSVRTGGYNEQFF
TGTGCCTGGAGTGTAAGGACGGGAGGCTACAATGAGCAGTTCTTC
>TRBV6-5|NA|TRBD1|TRBJ1-2
CASSRQGASYGYTF
TGTGCCAGCAGCCGACAGGGGGCGAGCTATGGCTACACCTTC
>TRBV7-2|NA|TRBD1|TRBJ2-3
CASSLAATGGMDTQYF
TGTGCCAGCAGCTTAGCGGCGACAGGGGGCATGGATACGCAGTATTTT
>TRBV9|NA|NA|TRBJ1-2
CASSVALGTPLGYTF
TGTGCCAGCAGCGTAGCTCTCGGGACACCCCTTGGCTACACCTTC